The 17 T cell receptor beta chains in this list originate from one sample, sequenced in a study of blood T cells in healthy people across ages. With a J-beta primer mix and a sample-barcoded 5' primer, a second PCR ran 7 to 11 cycles. TCRdb re-derived calls from the 5' RACE reads in MiXCR, one entry per CDR3 protein. The table includes hundreds of thousands of distinct CDR3 sequences, under 25% detected once. Material: blood. The receptors shown here come from a man in his 70s in good health.

This clonotype was seen a few times. The rearrangement joins TRBV20-1 to TRBJ2-1; tentatively, D is TRBD2 (6 bases). TRBJ2-5 matches the DNA end more closely, so the J call is doubtful. CDR3 length equals 15 residues. From germline, CDR1 is DFQATT and CDR2 SNEGSKA (reference sequence). In nucleotides, the CDR3 is TGCAGTGCTAGAGATCAGAGGCGGGACGAGGGGACCCAGTACTTC. It translates to CSARDQRRDEGTQYF.

Concerning this clonotype itself: Relative to the germline gene, one junction end is altered; a read error may explain this. This sequence joins TRBV19 and TRBJ2-3; 7 bases align to TRBD2. This CDR3 is built from 15 residues. The germline CDR1 and CDR2 sequences are LNHDA and SQIVND (reference sequence). CDR3 coding DNA: TGTGCCGGTAGTATTCGGGCTAGCGGCGCAGATACGCAGTATTTT. Encoded protein: CAGSIRASGADTQYF.

The table lists this clonotype with a count of one. The genes are TRBV28 and TRBJ2-5; D is perhaps TRBD1 or TRBD2 (6 bases each). V was shortened by 7 bases and J by 5 bases, with 11 bases between the two germline ends. Germline CDR1 is MDHEN and CDR2 is SYDVKM. The CDR3 contains 12 residues. For the CDR3, the DNA is TGTGCCAGCACCGGGGGCGTGGAGACCCAGTACTTC. Its translation: CASTGGVETQYF.

This rearrangement joins TRBV9 to TRBJ2-5, with D perhaps being TRBD1 or TRBD2 (5 bases each). The tail of the sequence fits TRBJ2-7 better, so the J call may be wrong. Germline values: CDR1 SGDLS, CDR2 YYNGEE. The CDR3 consists of 15 residues. The CDR3 DNA follows: TGTGCCAGCAGCAGTAAATCAGGGAGCTCCTACGAGCAGTACTTC. Translating gives CASSSKSGSSYEQYF.

V is TRBV14 and J is TRBJ2-7; TRBD1 is a possible D gene (6 bases). CDR3 length: 15 residues. V lost 6 bases to trimming and J lost 3 bases, with 18 bases between them. Germline-derived CDR1 and CDR2 are SGHDN and FVKESK. In nucleotides, the CDR3 is TGTGCCAGCAGTCTAACCTCCGGGACACTCTACGAGCAGTACTTC. Amino acids: CASSLTSGTLYEQYF.

This clonotype was seen a few times. The chain is built from TRBV20-1 and TRBJ1-6; possibly TRBD1 for D (6 bases). V gave up 0 bases and J gave up 4 bases, with 13 bases separating them. The CDR3 totals 16 residues. Looked up from germline, CDR1 is DFQATT and CDR2 is SNEGSKA (reference sequence). Here the CDR3 reads CSARDRPGQYNSPLHF. For the CDR3, the DNA is TGCAGTGCTAGAGACCGACCGGGACAATATAATTCACCCCTCCACTTT.

This clonotype was observed a handful of times. Germline is not matched at one junction end, which may reflect a read error. The rearrangement links TRBV11-2 to TRBJ2-5, with D possibly matching TRBD2 (5 bases). Germline V CDR1 and CDR2: SGHAT, FQNNGV. The CDR3 runs 16 residues. CDR3 nucleotide sequence: TGTACCAGCAGCTTAGTGGCTAGCAGATACCAAGAGACCCAGTACTTC. Amino acid sequence: CTSSLVASRYQETQYF.

The chain uses TRBV5-1 and TRBJ1-4; D is undetermined. With 3 bases removed from V and 5 bases from J, the gap between germline ends came to 14 bases. The CDR3 has 15 residues. CDR1 is SGHRS and CDR2 is YFSETQ in the germline V gene. Here the CDR3 DNA reads TGCGCCAGCAGCTCGCAAGGGCTGGGGAATGAAAAACTGTTTTTT. It codes for CASSSQGLGNEKLFF.

The rearrangement links TRBV20-1 to TRBJ2-3; 7 positions match TRBD2. This CDR3 spans 14 amino acids. V lost 5 bases to trimming and J lost 3 bases; unmatched junction nucleotides: 8. Germline lookup yields CDR1 DFQATT and CDR2 SNEGSKA (reference sequence). CDR3 sequence (DNA): TGCAGTGCTCTACGGCGGGAGCCGACAGATACGCAGTATTTT. Protein product: CSALRREPTDTQYF.

The V and J genes are TRBV4-1 and TRBJ2-7; 10 bases are shared with TRBD2. The CDR3 has 16 residues. Germline assignment: CDR1 MGHRA and CDR2 YSYEKL. V gave up 3 bases and J gave up 1 base; unmatched junction bases: 6. CDR3 coding DNA: TGCGCCAGCAGCCATTTCACTAGCGGGACATCCTACGAGCAGTACTTC. This sequence encodes CASSHFTSGTSYEQYF.

The gene calls are TRBV7-9 and TRBJ2-1, with 11 nucleotides matching TRBD2. V gave up 4 bases and J gave up 3 bases; unmatched junction bases: 8. The CDR3 consists of 17 residues. The germline V gene encodes CDR1 SEHNR and CDR2 FQNEAQ (reference sequence). This CDR3 reads CASSSPTSGTLYNEQFF. The CDR3 DNA reads as TGTGCCAGCAGCTCACCGACTAGCGGGACTCTCTACAATGAGCAGTTCTTC.

This clonotype has more than one count but fewer than ten. The chain employs TRBV20-1 and TRBJ2-1, with 12 bases lining up with TRBD2. V was pared by 6 bases and J by 7 bases, with 7 bases of the junction left unmatched. CDR1 and CDR2 (germline): DFQATT, SNEGSKA (reference sequence). The CDR3 spans 14 residues. In nucleotides, the CDR3 is TGCAGTGCAGAGGCCACTAGCGGGAGGAATGAGCAGTTCTTC. Residues: CSAEATSGRNEQFF.

This rearrangement joins TRBV10-3 to TRBJ2-7, with D possibly being TRBD2 (5 bases). V was trimmed by 8 bases and J by 2 bases, leaving 10 bases between them. CDR3 size: 12 residues. Germline CDR1 ENHRY, CDR2 SYGVKD. The CDR3 sequence is CAIGSGPYEQYF. CDR3 DNA sequence: TGTGCCATCGGGAGCGGTCCCTACGAGCAGTACTTC.

This clonotype was observed a handful of times. Compared with germline, one end of the junction differs, possibly owing to a read error. The chain employs TRBV7-3 and TRBJ2-3, with TRBD2 matching over 9 bases. The CDR3 runs 15 residues. Germline V CDR1 and CDR2: SGHTA, FQGTGA. In DNA form, the CDR3 reads TGTGCCGGCAGCTACATAGCGGGAGCGGTAGATACGCAGTATTTT. Translated, it gives CAGSYIAGAVDTQYF.

The V call is TRBV6-1, the J call TRBJ2-5; 7 bases align to TRBD1. The DNA end favors TRBJ2-1, so the J call may be wrong. The CDR3 runs to 14 residues. Germline assignment: CDR1 MNHNS and CDR2 SASEGT. The CDR3, as DNA: TGTGCCAGCAGTGCGGGACAGAAGGGCAATGAGCAGTTCTTC. Protein: CASSAGQKGNEQFF.

The sample holds many counts of this clonotype. The chain links TRBV12-3 or TRBV12-4 to TRBJ1-4, with D possibly TRBD1 on 6 matching bases. Trimming pared 5 bases from V and 8 bases from J, leaving 15 bases between. The CDR3 has 14 amino acids. Here the CDR3 DNA reads TGTGCCAGCAGTCCCACAGGGTTCAGAGAAAAACTGTTTTTT. Translating it yields CASSPTGFREKLFF.

This clonotype appeared a few times. The V call is TRBV27, the J call TRBJ2-5, with D perhaps assigned TRBD1 or TRBD2 (5 bases each). The end of the DNA aligns better with TRBJ2-7, so the J call may be wrong. The CDR3 runs 17 residues. CDR1 MNHEY and CDR2 SMNVEV come from the germline V gene (reference sequence). CDR3 sequence (DNA): TGTGCCAGCAGTCCCTACCCGGGGACGGGAAGCTCCTACGAGCAGTACTTC. Residues: CASSPYPGTGSSYEQYF.